This T cell receptor (beta chain) emerged from a study of regulatory dendritic cells for organ transplantation. The V gene lost 5 bases and the J gene lost 2 bases, with 10 bases spanning the gap. The CDR3 loop spans 14 amino acids. Looked up from germline, CDR1 is KGHSH and CDR2 is LQKENI. Clones were sequenced by immunoSEQ multiplex PCR, and TCRdb holds only the in-frame ones, with some missing. This table has about 30,000 clones, roughly 80% appearing once. This sequence joins TRBV18 and TRBJ2-1; TRBD2 might be the D (5 bases). The TCR was taken from a human donor in good health. Sequencing was carried out using naive CD4+ T cells from blood. Subset: CD45RA+ naive T cells. In DNA, the CDR3 is TGTGCCAGCTCAACGCAGCGGACCTACAATGAGCAGTTCTTC. It yields the protein CASSTQRTYNEQFF.